This T cell receptor beta chain was observed in a study of blood T cell repertoires in COVID-19. The assay was immunoSEQ multiplex PCR, and TCRdb's table has in-frame clones only and misses some. The sample includes under 300,000 clones, less than 90% seen only once; the top ten take 6.2%. CDR1 and CDR2 (germline): SGHAT, FQNNGV. V trimming: 2 bases; J trimming: 1 base; junction bases outside the gene matches: 6. There are 16 residues in the CDR3. The sequenced sample was peripheral blood. The rearrangement joins TRBV11-2 to TRBJ2-7; 9 nucleotides align to TRBD1. The TCR sequence derives from a man aged 60 to 69 with acute or convalescent COVID-19. The chain's CDR3 is CASSLWSGTGSYEQYF. Written as DNA, the CDR3 is TGTGCCAGCAGCTTATGGAGTGGGACAGGGTCCTACGAGCAGTACTTC.